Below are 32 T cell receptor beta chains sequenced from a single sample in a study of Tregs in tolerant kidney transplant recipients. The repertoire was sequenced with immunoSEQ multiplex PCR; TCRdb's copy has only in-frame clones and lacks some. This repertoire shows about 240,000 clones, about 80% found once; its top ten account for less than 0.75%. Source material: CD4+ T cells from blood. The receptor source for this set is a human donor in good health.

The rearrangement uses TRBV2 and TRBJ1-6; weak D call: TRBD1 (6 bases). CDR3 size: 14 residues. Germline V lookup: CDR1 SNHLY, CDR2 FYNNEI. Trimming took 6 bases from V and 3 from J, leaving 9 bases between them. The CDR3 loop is CASSLRGYNSPLHF. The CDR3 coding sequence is TGTGCCAGCAGCCTCAGGGGCTATAATTCACCCCTCCACTTT.

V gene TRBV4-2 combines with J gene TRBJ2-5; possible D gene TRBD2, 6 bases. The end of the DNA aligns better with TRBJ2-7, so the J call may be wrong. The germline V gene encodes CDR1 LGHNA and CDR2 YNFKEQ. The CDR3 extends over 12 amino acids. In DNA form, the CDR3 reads TGTGCCAGCAGCCAAGTGGGAGGCGAGCAGTACTTC. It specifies CASSQVGGEQYF.

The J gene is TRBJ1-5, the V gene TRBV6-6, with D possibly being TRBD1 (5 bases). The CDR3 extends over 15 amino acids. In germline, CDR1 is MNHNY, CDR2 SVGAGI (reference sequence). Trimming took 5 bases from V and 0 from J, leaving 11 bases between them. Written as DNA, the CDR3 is TGTGCCAGCAGTCCCCAGGGTCGTAGCAATCAGCCCCAGCATTTT. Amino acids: CASSPQGRSNQPQHF.

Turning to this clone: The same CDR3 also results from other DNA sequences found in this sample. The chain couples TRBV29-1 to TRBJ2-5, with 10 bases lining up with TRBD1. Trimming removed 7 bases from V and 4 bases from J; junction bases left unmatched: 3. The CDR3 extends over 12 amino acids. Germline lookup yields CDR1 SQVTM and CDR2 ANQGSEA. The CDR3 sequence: CSGRDRGETQYF. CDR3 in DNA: TGCAGCGGCCGGGACAGGGGAGAGACCCAGTACTTC.

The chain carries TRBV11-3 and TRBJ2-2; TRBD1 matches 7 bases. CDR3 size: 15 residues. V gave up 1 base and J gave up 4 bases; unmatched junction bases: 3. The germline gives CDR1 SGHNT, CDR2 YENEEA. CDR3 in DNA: TGTGCCAGCAGCTTAGCCAACAGGGGCACCGGGGAGCTGTTTTTT. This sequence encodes CASSLANRGTGELFF.

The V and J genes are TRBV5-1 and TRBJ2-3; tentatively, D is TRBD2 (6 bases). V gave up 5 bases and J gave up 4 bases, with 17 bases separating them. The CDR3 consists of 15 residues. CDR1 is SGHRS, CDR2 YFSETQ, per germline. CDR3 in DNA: TGCGCCAGCAGAGGAGGGATCTTTTACGCAGATACGCAGTATTTT. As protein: CASRGGIFYADTQYF.

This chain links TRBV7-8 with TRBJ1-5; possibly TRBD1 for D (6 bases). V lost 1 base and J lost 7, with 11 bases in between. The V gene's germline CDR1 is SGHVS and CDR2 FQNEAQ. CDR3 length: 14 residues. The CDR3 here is CASSLVDSRQPQHF. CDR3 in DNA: TGTGCCAGCAGCTTAGTGGACAGCAGACAGCCCCAGCATTTT.

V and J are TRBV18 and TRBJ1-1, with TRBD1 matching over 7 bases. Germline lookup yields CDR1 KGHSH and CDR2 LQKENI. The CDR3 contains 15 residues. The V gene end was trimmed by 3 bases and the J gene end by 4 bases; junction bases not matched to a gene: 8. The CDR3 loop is CASSPRTGDGTEAFF. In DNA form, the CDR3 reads TGTGCCAGCTCACCCCGGACAGGCGACGGCACTGAAGCTTTCTTT.

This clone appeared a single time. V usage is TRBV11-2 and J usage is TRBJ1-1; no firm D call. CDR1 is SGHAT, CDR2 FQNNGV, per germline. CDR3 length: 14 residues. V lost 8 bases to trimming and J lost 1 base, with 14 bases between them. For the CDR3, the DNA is TGTGCCAGCTCCCGCGGTTATAGGAACACTGAAGCTTTCTTT. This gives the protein CASSRGYRNTEAFF.

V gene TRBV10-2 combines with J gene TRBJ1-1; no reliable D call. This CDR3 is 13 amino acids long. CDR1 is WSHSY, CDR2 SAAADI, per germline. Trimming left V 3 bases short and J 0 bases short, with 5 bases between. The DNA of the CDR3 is TGCGCCAGCAGTGATAGGTTGAACACTGAAGCTTTCTTT. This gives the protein CASSDRLNTEAFF.

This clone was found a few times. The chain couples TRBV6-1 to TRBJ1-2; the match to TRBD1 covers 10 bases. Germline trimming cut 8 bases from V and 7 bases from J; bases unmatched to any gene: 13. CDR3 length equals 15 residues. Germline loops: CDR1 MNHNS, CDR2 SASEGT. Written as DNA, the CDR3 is TGTGCCAGCTCAACCCCGGGACAGGGGCTCGGTGGCTACACCTTC. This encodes CASSTPGQGLGGYTF.

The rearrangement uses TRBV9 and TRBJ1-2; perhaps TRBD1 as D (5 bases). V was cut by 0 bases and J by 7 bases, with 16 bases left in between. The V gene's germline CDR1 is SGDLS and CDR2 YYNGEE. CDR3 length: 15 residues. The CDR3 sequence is CASSVDGTIRGGYTF. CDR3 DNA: TGTGCCAGCAGCGTAGATGGGACGATTAGGGGTGGCTACACCTTC.

CDR3 amino acids: CASSPLDRGTDTQYF. In nucleotides, the CDR3 is TGTGCCAGCAGCCCCTTGGACAGGGGGACAGATACGCAGTATTTT. J is TRBJ2-3 and V is TRBV5-4; 10 bases line up with TRBD1. V was clipped by 4 bases and J by 3 bases; unmatched bases: 5. Germline CDR1 is SGHNT and CDR2 is YYREEE (reference sequence). This CDR3 contains 15 residues.

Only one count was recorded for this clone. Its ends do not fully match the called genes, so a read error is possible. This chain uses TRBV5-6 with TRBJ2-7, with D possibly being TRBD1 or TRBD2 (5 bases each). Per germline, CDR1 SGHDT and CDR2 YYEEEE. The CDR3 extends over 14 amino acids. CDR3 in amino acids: CASSFPGSSYGQYF. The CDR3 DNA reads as TGTGCCAGCAGCTTTCCAGGGAGCTCCTACGGGCAGTACTTC.

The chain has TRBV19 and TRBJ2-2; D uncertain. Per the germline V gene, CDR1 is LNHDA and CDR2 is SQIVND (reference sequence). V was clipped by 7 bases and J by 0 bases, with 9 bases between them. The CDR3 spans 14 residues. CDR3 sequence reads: CASMEQTNTGELFF. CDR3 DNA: TGTGCCAGTATGGAACAGACGAACACCGGGGAGCTGTTTTTT.

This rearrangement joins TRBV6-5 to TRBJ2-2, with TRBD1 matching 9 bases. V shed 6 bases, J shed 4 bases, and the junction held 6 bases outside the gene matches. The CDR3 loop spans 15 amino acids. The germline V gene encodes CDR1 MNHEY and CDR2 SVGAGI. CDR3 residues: CASRSTGGGTGELFF. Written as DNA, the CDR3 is TGTGCCAGCAGGTCCACAGGGGGCGGCACCGGGGAGCTGTTTTTT.

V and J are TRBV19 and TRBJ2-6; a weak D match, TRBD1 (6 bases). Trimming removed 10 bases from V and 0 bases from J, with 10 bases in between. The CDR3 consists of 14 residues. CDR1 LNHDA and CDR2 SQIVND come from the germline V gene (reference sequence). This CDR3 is CATTGTSGANVLTF. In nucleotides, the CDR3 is TGTGCCACCACAGGGACCTCTGGGGCCAACGTCCTGACTTTC.

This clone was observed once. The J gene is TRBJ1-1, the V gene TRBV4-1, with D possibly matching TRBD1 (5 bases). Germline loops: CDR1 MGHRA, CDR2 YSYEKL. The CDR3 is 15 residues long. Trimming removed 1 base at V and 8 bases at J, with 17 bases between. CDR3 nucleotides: TGCGCCAGCAGCCAAGTGGTCTCGGGGACGGGCGAAGCTTTCTTT. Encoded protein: CASSQVVSGTGEAFF.

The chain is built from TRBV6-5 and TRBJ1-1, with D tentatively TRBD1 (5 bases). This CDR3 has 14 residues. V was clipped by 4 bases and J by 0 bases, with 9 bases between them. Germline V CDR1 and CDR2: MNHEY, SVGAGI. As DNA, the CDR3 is TGTGCCAGCAGTTCAGGGTGGATGAACACTGAAGCTTTCTTT. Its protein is CASSSGWMNTEAFF.

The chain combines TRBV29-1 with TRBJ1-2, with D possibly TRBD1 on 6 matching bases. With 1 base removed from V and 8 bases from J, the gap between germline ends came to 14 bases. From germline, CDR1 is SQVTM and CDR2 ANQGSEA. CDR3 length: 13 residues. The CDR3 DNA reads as TGCAGCGTTGAAGGCTGGGGGCCGGGGGGCTACACCTTC. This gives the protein CSVEGWGPGGYTF.

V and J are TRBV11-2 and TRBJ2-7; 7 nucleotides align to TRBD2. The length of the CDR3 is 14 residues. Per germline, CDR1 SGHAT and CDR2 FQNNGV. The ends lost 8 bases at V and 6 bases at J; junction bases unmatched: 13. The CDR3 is CASAKGRGSPEQYF. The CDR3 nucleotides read TGTGCCAGCGCCAAGGGGAGGGGAAGTCCCGAGCAGTACTTC.

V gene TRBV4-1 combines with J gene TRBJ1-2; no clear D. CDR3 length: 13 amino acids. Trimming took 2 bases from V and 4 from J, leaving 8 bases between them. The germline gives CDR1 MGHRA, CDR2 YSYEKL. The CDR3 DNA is TGCGCCAGCAGCCAACCGGGAATCTATGGCTACACCTTC. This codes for CASSQPGIYGYTF.

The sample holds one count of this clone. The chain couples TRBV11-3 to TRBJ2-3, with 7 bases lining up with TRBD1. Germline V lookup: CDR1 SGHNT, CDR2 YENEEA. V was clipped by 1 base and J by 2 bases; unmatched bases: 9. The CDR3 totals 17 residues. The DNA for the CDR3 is TGTGCCAGCAGCTTAGGCCCCATGGGACAGCCCACAGATACGCAGTATTTT. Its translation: CASSLGPMGQPTDTQYF.

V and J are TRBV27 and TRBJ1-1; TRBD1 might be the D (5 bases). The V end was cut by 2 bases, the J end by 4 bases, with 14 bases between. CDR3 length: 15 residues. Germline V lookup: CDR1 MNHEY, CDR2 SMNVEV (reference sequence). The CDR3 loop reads CASSLGGLGGTEAFF. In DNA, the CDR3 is TGTGCCAGCAGTTTAGGAGGGCTTGGGGGCACTGAAGCTTTCTTT.

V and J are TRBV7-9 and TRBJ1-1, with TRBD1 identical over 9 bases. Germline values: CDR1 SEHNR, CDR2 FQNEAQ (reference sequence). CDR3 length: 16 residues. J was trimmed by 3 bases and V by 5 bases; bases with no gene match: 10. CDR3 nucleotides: TGTGCCAGCAGCCCTACAGGGGGCACGGTTTACACTGAAGCTTTCTTT. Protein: CASSPTGGTVYTEAFF.

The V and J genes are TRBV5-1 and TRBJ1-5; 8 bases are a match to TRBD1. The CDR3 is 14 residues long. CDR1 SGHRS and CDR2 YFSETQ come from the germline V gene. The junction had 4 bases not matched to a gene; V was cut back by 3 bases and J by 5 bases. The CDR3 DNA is TGCGCCAGCAGCTGGACAGGGCTAGATCAGCCCCAGCATTTT. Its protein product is CASSWTGLDQPQHF.

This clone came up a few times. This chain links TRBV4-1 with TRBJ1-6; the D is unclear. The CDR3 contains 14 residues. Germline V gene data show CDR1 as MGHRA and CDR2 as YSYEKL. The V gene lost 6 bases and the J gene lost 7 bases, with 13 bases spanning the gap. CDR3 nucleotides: TGCGCCAGCAGTTGGCCAGGCAGAAATTCACCCCTCCACTTT. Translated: CASSWPGRNSPLHF.

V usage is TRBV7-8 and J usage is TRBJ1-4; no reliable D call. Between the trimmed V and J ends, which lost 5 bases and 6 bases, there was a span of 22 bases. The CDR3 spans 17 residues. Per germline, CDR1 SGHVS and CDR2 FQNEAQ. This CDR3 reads CASSPYLLAGRYEKLFF. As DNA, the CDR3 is TGTGCCAGCAGCCCTTACCTGCTTGCAGGCCGCTATGAAAAACTGTTTTTT.

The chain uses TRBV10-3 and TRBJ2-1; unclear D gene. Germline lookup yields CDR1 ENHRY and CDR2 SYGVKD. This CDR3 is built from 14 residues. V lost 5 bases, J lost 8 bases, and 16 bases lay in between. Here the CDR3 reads CAISSQILRDEQFF. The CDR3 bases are TGTGCCATCAGTAGCCAGATCCTTAGGGATGAGCAGTTCTTC.

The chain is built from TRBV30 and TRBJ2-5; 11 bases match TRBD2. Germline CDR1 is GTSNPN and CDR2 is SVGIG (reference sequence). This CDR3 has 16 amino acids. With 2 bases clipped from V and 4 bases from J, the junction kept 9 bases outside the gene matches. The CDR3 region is CAWSIPGTSGLETQYF. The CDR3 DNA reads TGTGCCTGGAGTATCCCCGGGACTAGCGGATTAGAGACCCAGTACTTC.

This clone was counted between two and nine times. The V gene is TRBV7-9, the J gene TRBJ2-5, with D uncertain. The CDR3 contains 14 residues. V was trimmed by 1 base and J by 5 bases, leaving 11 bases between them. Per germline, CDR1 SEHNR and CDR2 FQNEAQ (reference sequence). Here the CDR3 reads CASSLVLSSETQYF. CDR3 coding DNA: TGTGCCAGCAGCTTAGTACTCTCCTCGGAGACCCAGTACTTC.

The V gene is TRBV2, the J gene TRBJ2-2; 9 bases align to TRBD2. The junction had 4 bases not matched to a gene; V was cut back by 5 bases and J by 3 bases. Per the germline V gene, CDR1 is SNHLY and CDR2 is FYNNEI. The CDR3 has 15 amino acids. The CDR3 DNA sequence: TGTGCCAGCAGTATAGCGGGGGACCACACCGGGGAGCTGTTTTTT. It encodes CASSIAGDHTGELFF.